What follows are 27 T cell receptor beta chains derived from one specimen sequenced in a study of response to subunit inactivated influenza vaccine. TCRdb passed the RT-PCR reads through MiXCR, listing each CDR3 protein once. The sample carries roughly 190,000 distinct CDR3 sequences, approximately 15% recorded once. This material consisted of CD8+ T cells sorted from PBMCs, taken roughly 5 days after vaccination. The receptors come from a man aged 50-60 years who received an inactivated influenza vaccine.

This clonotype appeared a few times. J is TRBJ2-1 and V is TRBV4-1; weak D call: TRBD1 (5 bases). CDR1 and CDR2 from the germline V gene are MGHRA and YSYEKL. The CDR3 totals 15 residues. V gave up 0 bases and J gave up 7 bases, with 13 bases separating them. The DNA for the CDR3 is TGCGCCAGCAGCCAAGAAAAGCAGGGTTTTAATGAGCAGTTCTTC. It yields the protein CASSQEKQGFNEQFF.

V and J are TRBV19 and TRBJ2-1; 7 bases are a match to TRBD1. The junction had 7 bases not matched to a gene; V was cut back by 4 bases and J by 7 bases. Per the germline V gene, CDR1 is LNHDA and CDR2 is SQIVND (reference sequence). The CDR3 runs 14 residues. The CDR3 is CASSTQTGMNEQFF. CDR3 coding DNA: TGTGCCAGTAGTACTCAGACAGGGATGAATGAGCAGTTCTTC.

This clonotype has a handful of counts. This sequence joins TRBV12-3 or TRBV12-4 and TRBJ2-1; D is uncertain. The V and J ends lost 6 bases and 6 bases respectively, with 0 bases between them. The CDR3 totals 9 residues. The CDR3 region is CASSNEQFF. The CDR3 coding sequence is TGTGCCAGCAGCAATGAGCAGTTCTTC.

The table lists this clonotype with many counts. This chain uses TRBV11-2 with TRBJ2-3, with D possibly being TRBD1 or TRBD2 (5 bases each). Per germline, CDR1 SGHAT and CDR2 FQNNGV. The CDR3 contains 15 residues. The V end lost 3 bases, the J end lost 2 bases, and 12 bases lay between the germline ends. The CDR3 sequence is CASSLRGAYTDTQYF. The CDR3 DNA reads TGTGCCAGCAGCTTGAGGGGCGCGTACACAGATACGCAGTATTTT.

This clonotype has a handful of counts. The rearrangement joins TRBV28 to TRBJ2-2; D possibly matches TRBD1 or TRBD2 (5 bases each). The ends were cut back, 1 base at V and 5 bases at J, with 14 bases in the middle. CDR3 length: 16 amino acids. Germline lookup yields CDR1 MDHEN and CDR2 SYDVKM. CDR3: CASSLYGTDPTGELFF. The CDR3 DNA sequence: TGTGCCAGCAGTTTATACGGGACGGACCCGACCGGGGAGCTGTTTTTT.

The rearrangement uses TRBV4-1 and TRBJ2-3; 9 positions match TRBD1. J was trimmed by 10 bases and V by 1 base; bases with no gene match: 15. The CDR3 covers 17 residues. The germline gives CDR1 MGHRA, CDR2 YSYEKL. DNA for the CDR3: TGCGCCAGCAGCCAAGGCCGACAGGGGGGCCCTGGTTGGCCGCAGTATTTT. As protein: CASSQGRQGGPGWPQYF.

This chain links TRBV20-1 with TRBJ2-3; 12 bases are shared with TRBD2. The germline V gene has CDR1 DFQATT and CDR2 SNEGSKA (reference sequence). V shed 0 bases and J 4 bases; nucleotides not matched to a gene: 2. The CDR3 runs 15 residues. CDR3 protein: CSARDTSGRSDTQYF. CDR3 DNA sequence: TGCAGTGCTAGAGATACTAGCGGGAGGTCAGATACGCAGTATTTT.

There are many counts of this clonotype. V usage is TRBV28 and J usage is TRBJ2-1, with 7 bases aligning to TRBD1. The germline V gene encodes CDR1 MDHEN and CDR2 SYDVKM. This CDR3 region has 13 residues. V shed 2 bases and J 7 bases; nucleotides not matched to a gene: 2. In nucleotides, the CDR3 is TGTGCCAGCAGTTTAGACAGGGAAAATGAGCAGTTCTTC. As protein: CASSLDRENEQFF.

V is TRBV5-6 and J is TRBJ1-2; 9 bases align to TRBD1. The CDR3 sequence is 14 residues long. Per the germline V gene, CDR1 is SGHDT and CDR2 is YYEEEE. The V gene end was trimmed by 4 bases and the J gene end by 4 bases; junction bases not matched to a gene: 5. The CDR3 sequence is CASSPGQGGYGYTF. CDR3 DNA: TGTGCCAGCAGCCCGGGACAGGGTGGCTATGGCTACACCTTC.

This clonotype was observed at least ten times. As DNA, the CDR3 is TGTGCCAGCAGGCCAGTGGGATCTAATGAAAAACTGTTTTTT. Protein sequence: CASRPVGSNEKLFF. The rearrangement uses TRBV6-2 or TRBV6-3 and TRBJ1-4, with unresolved D. CDR1 is MNHEY, CDR2 SVGEGT, per germline. This CDR3 comprises 14 residues. Trimming left V 6 bases short and J 3 bases short, with 11 bases between.

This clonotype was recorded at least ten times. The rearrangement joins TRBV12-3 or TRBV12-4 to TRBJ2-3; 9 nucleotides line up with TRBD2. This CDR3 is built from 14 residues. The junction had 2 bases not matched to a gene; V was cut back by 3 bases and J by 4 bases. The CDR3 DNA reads TGTGCCAGCAGTTTGCGGGGGGGCCCAGATACGCAGTATTTT. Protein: CASSLRGGPDTQYF.

The CDR3 sequence is CASSPPLGNEQFF. The CDR3 DNA sequence: TGTGCCAGCAGCCCCCCCCTGGGGAATGAGCAGTTCTTC. The V call is TRBV7-9, the J call TRBJ2-1; no reliable D call. V was cut by 5 bases and J by 7 bases, with 12 bases left in between. The CDR3 sequence is 13 residues long. Per the germline V gene, CDR1 is SEHNR and CDR2 is FQNEAQ (reference sequence).

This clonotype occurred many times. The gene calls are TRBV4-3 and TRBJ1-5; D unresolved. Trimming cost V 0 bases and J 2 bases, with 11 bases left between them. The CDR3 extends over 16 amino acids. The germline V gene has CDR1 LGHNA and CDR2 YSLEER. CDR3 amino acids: CASSQDPENRNQPQHF. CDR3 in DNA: TGCGCCAGCAGCCAAGATCCGGAAAACCGCAATCAGCCCCAGCATTTT.

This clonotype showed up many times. This chain's CDR3 is CSVEPRNTGELFF. The DNA of the CDR3 is TGCAGCGTTGAACCCCGTAACACCGGGGAGCTGTTTTTT. The chain joins TRBV29-1 to TRBJ2-2; D is ambiguous. The CDR3 runs to 13 residues. V lost 2 bases and J lost 2, with 6 bases in between. Germline CDR1 SQVTM, CDR2 ANQGSEA.

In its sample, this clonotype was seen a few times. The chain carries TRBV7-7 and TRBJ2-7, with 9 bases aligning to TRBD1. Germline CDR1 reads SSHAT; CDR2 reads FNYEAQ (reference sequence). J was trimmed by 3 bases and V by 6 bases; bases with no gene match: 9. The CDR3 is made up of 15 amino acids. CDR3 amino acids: CASSSGTGPDYEQYF. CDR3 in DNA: TGTGCCAGCAGTTCAGGGACAGGGCCCGACTACGAGCAGTACTTC.

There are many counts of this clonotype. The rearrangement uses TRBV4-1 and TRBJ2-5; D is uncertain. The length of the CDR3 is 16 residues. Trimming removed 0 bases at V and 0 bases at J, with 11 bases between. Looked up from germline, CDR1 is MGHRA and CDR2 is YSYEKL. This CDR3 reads CASSQDWPPYQETQYF. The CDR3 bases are TGCGCCAGCAGCCAAGATTGGCCCCCGTACCAAGAGACCCAGTACTTC.

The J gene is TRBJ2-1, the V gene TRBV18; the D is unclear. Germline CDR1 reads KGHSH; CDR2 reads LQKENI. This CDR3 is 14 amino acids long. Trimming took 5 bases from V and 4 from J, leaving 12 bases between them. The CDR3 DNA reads TGTGCCAGCTCAGAATTAAGGACGTACAATGAGCAGTTCTTC. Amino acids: CASSELRTYNEQFF.

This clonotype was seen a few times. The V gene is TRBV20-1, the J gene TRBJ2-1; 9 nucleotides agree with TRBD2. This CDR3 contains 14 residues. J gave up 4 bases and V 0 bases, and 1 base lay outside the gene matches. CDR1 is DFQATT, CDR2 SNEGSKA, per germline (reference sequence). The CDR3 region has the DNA TGCAGTGCTAGAGAACTAGCGGGTTACAATGAGCAGTTCTTC. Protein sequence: CSARELAGYNEQFF.

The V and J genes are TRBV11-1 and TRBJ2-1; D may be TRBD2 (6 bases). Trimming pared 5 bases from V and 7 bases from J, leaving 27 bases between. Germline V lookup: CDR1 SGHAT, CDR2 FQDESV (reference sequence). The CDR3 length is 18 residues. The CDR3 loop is CASSPSWVWGTGDNEQFF. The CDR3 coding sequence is TGTGCCAGCAGCCCCTCTTGGGTATGGGGGACGGGGGATAATGAGCAGTTCTTC.

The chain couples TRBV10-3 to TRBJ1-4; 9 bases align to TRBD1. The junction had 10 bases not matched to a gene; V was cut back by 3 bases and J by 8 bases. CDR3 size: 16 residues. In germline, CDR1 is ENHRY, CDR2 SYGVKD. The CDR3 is CAISDETGGFWEKLFF. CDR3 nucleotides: TGTGCCATCAGTGACGAAACAGGGGGCTTCTGGGAAAAACTGTTTTTT.

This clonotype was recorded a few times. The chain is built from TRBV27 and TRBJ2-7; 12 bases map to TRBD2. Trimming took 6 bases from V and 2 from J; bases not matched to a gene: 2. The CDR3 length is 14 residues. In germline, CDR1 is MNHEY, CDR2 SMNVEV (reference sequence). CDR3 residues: CASRRLAGAYEQYF. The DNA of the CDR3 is TGTGCCAGCAGAAGACTAGCGGGAGCCTACGAGCAGTACTTC.

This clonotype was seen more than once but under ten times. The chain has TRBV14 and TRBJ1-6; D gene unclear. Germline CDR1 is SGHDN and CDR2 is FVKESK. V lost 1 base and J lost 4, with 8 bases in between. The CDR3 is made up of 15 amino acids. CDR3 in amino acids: CASSQGSRYNSPLHF. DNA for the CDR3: TGTGCCAGCAGCCAAGGGTCAAGATATAATTCACCCCTCCACTTT.

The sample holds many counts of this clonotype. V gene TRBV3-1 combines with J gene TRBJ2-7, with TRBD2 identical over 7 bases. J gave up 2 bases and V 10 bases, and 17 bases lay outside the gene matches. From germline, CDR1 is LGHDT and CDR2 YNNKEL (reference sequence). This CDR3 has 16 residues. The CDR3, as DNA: TGTGCCACCTCCCGGGTGGCGGGAGAAGGCCCCTACGAGCAGTACTTC. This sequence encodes CATSRVAGEGPYEQYF.

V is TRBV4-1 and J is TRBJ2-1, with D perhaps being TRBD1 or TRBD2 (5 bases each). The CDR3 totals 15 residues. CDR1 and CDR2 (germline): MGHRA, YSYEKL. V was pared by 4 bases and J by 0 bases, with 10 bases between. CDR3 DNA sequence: TGCGCCAGCAGCCCCGGGACGCACTCCTACAATGAGCAGTTCTTC. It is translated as CASSPGTHSYNEQFF.

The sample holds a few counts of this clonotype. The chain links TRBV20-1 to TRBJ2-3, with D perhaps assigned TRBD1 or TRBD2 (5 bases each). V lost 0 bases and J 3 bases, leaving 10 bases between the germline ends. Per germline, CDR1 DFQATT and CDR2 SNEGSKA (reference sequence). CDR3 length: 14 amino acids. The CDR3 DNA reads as TGCAGTGCTAGAGATCGAGGGGAGACAGATACGCAGTATTTT. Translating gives CSARDRGETDTQYF.

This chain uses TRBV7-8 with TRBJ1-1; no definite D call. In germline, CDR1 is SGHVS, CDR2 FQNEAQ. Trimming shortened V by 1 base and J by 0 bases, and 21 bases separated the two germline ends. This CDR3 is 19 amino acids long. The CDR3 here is CASSLGTERVGSMNTEAFF. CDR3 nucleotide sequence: TGTGCCAGCAGCTTAGGTACAGAAAGGGTAGGGAGCATGAACACTGAAGCTTTCTTT.

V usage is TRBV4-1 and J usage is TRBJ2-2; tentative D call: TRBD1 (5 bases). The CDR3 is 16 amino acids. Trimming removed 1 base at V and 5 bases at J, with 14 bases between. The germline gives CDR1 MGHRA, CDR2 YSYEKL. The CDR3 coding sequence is TGCGCCAGCAGCCAAGTGGGGCCAAGGTCTACCGGGGAGCTGTTTTTT. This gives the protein CASSQVGPRSTGELFF.